A single sample is the source of the 20 T cell receptor beta chains below, sequenced in a study of cytomegalovirus exposure and HLA in healthy donors. PCR was performed using 60 Vbeta and 13 Jbeta primers. Data came from immunoSEQ multiplex PCR; TCRdb stores just in-frame clones and leaves some out. The sample includes roughly 130,000 clones, roughly 74% of them seen just once. Sequenced input: PBMCs. All receptors derive from a woman between 45 and 60 years old in good health and CMV-seropositive.

The chain recombines TRBV5-1 with TRBJ2-3, with a weak D call TRBD1 (6 bases). Germline V lookup: CDR1 SGHRS, CDR2 YFSETQ. Trimming left V 6 bases short and J 0 bases short, with 14 bases between. This CDR3 is built from 15 residues. CDR3 nucleotide sequence: TGCGCCAGCAAGAAGGGGGATACTAGCACAGATACGCAGTATTTT. This encodes CASKKGDTSTDTQYF. Supplemented by reference TRBV5-1 and TRBJ2-3, the full variable domain reads KAGVTQTPRYLIKTRGQQVTLSCSPISGHRSVSWYQQTPGQGLQFLFEYFSETQRNKGNFPGRFSGRQFSNSRSEMNVSTLELGDSALYLCASKKGDTSTDTQYFGPGTRLTVL.

This clone was found once. This chain connects TRBV2 to TRBJ2-2; 9 nucleotides match TRBD1. Germline trimming cut 5 bases from V and 8 bases from J; bases unmatched to any gene: 6. This CDR3 region has 14 residues. The germline V gene encodes CDR1 SNHLY and CDR2 FYNNEI. The CDR3 nucleotides read TGTGCCAGCAGTCGACAGGGGGGCTTTGGGGAGCTGTTTTTT. Encoded protein: CASSRQGGFGELFF.

The gene calls are TRBV6-1 and TRBJ2-1, with D unresolved. Germline V gene sequence: CDR1 MNHNS, CDR2 SASEGT. The ends were cut back, 7 bases at V and 8 bases at J, with 21 bases in the middle. The CDR3 consists of 15 residues. In DNA, the CDR3 is TGTGCCAGCACCCTCATCCTAGGCAGAGTCCATGAGCAGTTCTTC. Translation gives CASTLILGRVHEQFF.

The chain has TRBV5-4 and TRBJ2-3; TRBD2 matches at 9 bases. The junction had 10 bases not matched to a gene; V was cut back by 4 bases and J by 7 bases. The germline gives CDR1 SGHNT, CDR2 YYREEE (reference sequence). The CDR3 is 15 residues long. The DNA for the CDR3 is TGTGCCAGCAGCGCGGGAGGGGACACTTCATATACGCAGTATTTT. It specifies CASSAGGDTSYTQYF.

The V gene is TRBV11-2, the J gene TRBJ2-7, with D possibly matching TRBD2 (5 bases). CDR1 is SGHAT, CDR2 FQNNGV, per germline. The V end was cut by 5 bases, the J end by 0 bases, with 11 bases between. CDR3 length: 14 amino acids. CDR3 in amino acids: CASSPRENSYEQYF. The DNA for the CDR3 is TGTGCCAGCAGCCCTAGGGAGAACTCCTACGAGCAGTACTTC.

CDR3 DNA: TGTGCCAGCAGTGAATCGTTCACAGATACGCAGTATTTT. It codes for CASSESFTDTQYF. The chain carries TRBV25-1 and TRBJ2-3; no clear D. CDR3 length: 13 residues. Looked up from germline, CDR1 is MGHDK and CDR2 is SYGVNS. Trimming stripped 1 base from V and 2 bases from J, with 4 bases between.

The gene calls are TRBV7-2 and TRBJ1-4; 7 nucleotides line up with TRBD1. The CDR3 consists of 14 residues. V was clipped by 5 bases and J by 7 bases; unmatched bases: 7. The V gene's germline CDR1 is SGHTA and CDR2 FQGNSA. The CDR3 here is CASSQDRVSEKLFF. The CDR3 DNA sequence: TGTGCCAGCAGCCAAGACAGGGTGTCTGAAAAACTGTTTTTT.

This clone was detected a few times. The genes are TRBV30 and TRBJ2-5; no clear D gene. Trimming removed 3 bases at V and 2 bases at J, with 10 bases between. The length of the CDR3 is 13 residues. The germline gives CDR1 GTSNPN, CDR2 SVGIG (reference sequence). CDR3: CAWSVRIQETQYF. The DNA of the CDR3 is TGTGCCTGGAGCGTGAGAATACAAGAGACCCAGTACTTC. Full variable domain (missing parts from reference TRBV30 and TRBJ2-5): SQTIHQWPATLVQPVGSPLSLECTVEGTSNPNLYWYRQAAGRGLQLLFYSVGIGQISSEVPQNLSASRPQDRQFILSSKKLLLSDSGFYLCAWSVRIQETQYFGPGTRLLVL.

The rearrangement links TRBV10-3 to TRBJ1-1; perhaps TRBD1 as D (5 bases). Per the germline V gene, CDR1 is ENHRY and CDR2 is SYGVKD. Trimming removed 4 bases at V and 8 bases at J, with 8 bases between. CDR3 length: 11 amino acids. The CDR3 bases are TGTGCCATCAGTGGGGAGGGGGAAGCTTTCTTT. Translated: CAISGEGEAFF.

Only a few counts were recorded for this clone. This CDR3 is CASSLSPVPSGNQPQHF. CDR3 nucleotide sequence: TGTGCCAGCAGTTTAAGCCCGGTGCCCTCGGGTAATCAGCCCCAGCATTTT. The chain carries TRBV27 and TRBJ1-5; D unresolved. This CDR3 region has 17 residues. The germline V gene has CDR1 MNHEY and CDR2 SMNVEV (reference sequence). The V and J ends lost 2 bases and 4 bases respectively, with 18 bases between them.

The CDR3 spells CAWSGGPKLDTF. The CDR3 DNA reads TGTGCCTGGAGTGGGGGGCCGAAATTGGACACCTTC. J is TRBJ1-2 and V is TRBV30; the D gene is possibly TRBD1 (6 bases). CDR1 and CDR2 (germline): GTSNPN, SVGIG (reference sequence). The V gene lost 1 base and the J gene lost 12 bases, with 15 bases spanning the gap. This CDR3 spans 12 amino acids.

V and J are TRBV11-2 and TRBJ1-1, with D hard to call. The ends were cut back, 5 bases at V and 8 bases at J, with 15 bases in the middle. The CDR3 is 13 amino acids. Germline CDR1 and CDR2: SGHAT and FQNNGV. CDR3: CASSRYMSREAFF. The CDR3 coding sequence is TGTGCCAGCAGCCGATATATGTCGCGCGAAGCTTTCTTT.

This clone was recorded once. The chain employs TRBV19 and TRBJ1-1; weak D call: TRBD1 (5 bases). Germline-derived CDR1 and CDR2 are LNHDA and SQIVND (reference sequence). The CDR3 length is 12 residues. Trimming shortened V by 5 bases and J by 7 bases, and 11 bases separated the two germline ends. The CDR3 protein is CASSQGDNEAFF. Written as DNA, the CDR3 is TGTGCCAGTAGTCAGGGTGACAATGAAGCTTTCTTT.

The chain uses TRBV30 and TRBJ2-7; 10 nucleotides line up with TRBD1. The CDR3 consists of 15 residues. The V segment lost 3 bases and the J segment 4 bases; nucleotides outside the gene matches: 9. In germline, CDR1 is GTSNPN, CDR2 SVGIG (reference sequence). The CDR3 DNA reads TGTGCCTGGAGGGACCGGGACAGGGGTTTTTACGAGCAGTACTTC. It yields the protein CAWRDRDRGFYEQYF.

This clone was found a few times. Other DNA sequences of this sample code for an identical CDR3. The chain joins TRBV7-2 to TRBJ1-5, with D unresolved. Germline V gene sequence: CDR1 SGHTA, CDR2 FQGNSA. CDR3 length: 12 residues. V was trimmed by 5 bases and J by 4 bases, leaving 6 bases between them. CDR3 in DNA: TGTGCCAGCAGCGAGAGTAATCAGCCCCAGCATTTT. Translation: CASSESNQPQHF.

The chain is built from TRBV9 and TRBJ2-3; 8 bases match TRBD2. V was pared by 3 bases and J by 11 bases, with 14 bases of the junction left unmatched. CDR3 length equals 15 residues. The germline CDR1 and CDR2 sequences are SGDLS and YYNGEE. As DNA, the CDR3 is TGTGCCAGCAGCGCGGATGGACTAGCCGGCATGGAGCAGTATTTT. Its protein product is CASSADGLAGMEQYF.

This clone was detected only once. This chain links TRBV30 with TRBJ1-6, with TRBD1 matching 7 bases. The ends lost 5 bases at V and 7 bases at J; junction bases unmatched: 5. From germline, CDR1 is GTSNPN and CDR2 SVGIG (reference sequence). The CDR3 is 13 amino acids. The CDR3 sequence is CAWEGQRNSPLHF. The CDR3 nucleotides read TGTGCCTGGGAGGGACAGAGAAATTCACCCCTCCACTTT.

V is TRBV10-3 and J is TRBJ1-5; D gene ambiguous. CDR1 and CDR2 (germline): ENHRY, SYGVKD. The CDR3 runs to 14 residues. V was pared by 2 bases and J by 7 bases, with 12 bases between. The CDR3 region has the DNA TGTGCCATCAGTGAGGAGGGTTCTAAACAGCCCCAGCATTTT. Translating it yields CAISEEGSKQPQHF.

V and J are TRBV13 and TRBJ2-3; the D gene is possibly TRBD2 (6 bases). The CDR3 runs 16 residues. The germline gives CDR1 PRHDT, CDR2 FYEKMQ (reference sequence). Trimming shortened V by 7 bases and J by 2 bases, and 19 bases separated the two germline ends. The CDR3 here is CASTTSRGWATDTQYF. Here the CDR3 DNA reads TGTGCCAGCACCACCTCTCGGGGGTGGGCCACAGATACGCAGTATTTT.

The J gene is TRBJ2-7, the V gene TRBV7-2; 11 bases line up with TRBD2. Per germline, CDR1 SGHTA and CDR2 FQGNSA. The CDR3 is 14 residues long. V lost 3 bases to trimming and J lost 6 bases; unmatched junction nucleotides: 4. DNA of the CDR3: TGTGCCAGCAGCTTGGATAGCGGGGGGGTCGAGCAGTACTTC. Translation gives CASSLDSGGVEQYF.